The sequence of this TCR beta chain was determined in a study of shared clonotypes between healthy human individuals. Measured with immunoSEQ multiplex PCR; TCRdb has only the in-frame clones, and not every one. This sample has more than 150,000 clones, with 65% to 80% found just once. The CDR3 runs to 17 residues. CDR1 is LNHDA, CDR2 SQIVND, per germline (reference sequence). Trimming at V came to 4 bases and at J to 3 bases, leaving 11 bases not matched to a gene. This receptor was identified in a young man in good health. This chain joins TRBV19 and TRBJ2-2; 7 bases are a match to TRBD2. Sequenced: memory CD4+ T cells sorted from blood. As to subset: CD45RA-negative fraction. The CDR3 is CASSTGGRKGYTGELFF. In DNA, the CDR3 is TGTGCCAGTAGTACGGGAGGACGAAAAGGTTACACCGGGGAGCTGTTTTTT.